This record concerns one T cell receptor (beta chain) sequence. The sample originates from a study of metastatic and nonmetastatic thyroid tumors. V was shortened by 3 bases and J by 2 bases, with 14 bases between the two germline ends. The CDR3 runs to 16 residues. Germline values: CDR1 DFQATT, CDR2 SNEGSKA (reference sequence). TCRdb re-called clones via MiXCR from the PCR reads. The sample includes 3,500 to 5,000 clones, roughly a fifth of them seen just once. Ahead of thyroid surgery, no patient had received treatment of any kind. Source material: tumor tissue. The sequence was obtained from a female donor with papillary thyroid cancer or a benign thyroid nodule (not recorded which). Some clones in this sample may be carry-over from other donors' samples. The chain has TRBV20-1 and TRBJ2-6; TRBD1 might be the D (6 bases). The CDR3 loop reads CSASPTGQAGANVLTF. The CDR3 nucleotides read TGCAGTGCTAGCCCCACAGGGCAGGCTGGGGCCAACGTCCTGACTTTC.